Given below is one T cell receptor beta chain in context. Its antigen is not known. Treatment meaning: oral pan-JAK inhibitor, 5-10 mg twice daily. Sorted out of PBMCs were CD4+ T cells and CD8+ T cells. RNA extraction was followed by reverse transcription into cDNA, which acted as the sequencing template. Some clones are missing from TCRdb's copy, which holds only in-frame ones; the method was immunoSEQ multiplex PCR. The sample lists 200,000 to 250,000 clones, 55% to 70% occurring once. Unmatched junction bases numbered 9, after V lost 5 bases and J lost 3 bases. Germline V gene data show CDR1 as MGHRA and CDR2 as YSYEKL. This CDR3 is 16 amino acids long. The sample belongs to a study of CD8+ T cells in alopecia areata. Study-level information: Treated patients were dosed with oral tofacitinib, taking 5 to 10 mg twice daily. General study points: When scalp samples are sequenced, resident alphabeta T cells of normal skin are also captured.

The source material was CD4+ T cells sorted from blood, sampled at week 4, from a patient treated with tofacitinib. The chain carries TRBV4-1 and TRBJ2-1; TRBD1 matches at 8 bases. The receptor's source is a human donor with alopecia areata. CDR3 nucleotide sequence: TGCGCCAGCAGCGACAACCCAGGGGGCAGCTACAATGAGCAGTTCTTC. This codes for CASSDNPGGSYNEQFF.